This record looks at one T cell receptor (beta chain) sequence and its context. What it binds is unknown. This specimen comes from a study of T cells in localized non-small cell lung cancer. Study-level results: Uninvolved adjacent lung showed peak T cell clonality, exceeding tumor.

The table came from immunoSEQ multiplex PCR; TCRdb's copy has only in-frame clones and leaves some out. The table records thousands of clones, under 30% of them present only once. Trimming stripped 6 bases from V and 2 bases from J, with 10 bases between. This CDR3 region has 12 residues. From germline, CDR1 is SQVTM and CDR2 ANQGSEA. The V and J genes are TRBV29-1 and TRBJ1-2; perhaps TRBD1 as D (5 bases). This clonotype was sampled from a female donor older than 55 with stage II squamous cell lung carcinoma. Sequencing used lung tumor tissue, obtained before any cancer treatment. For the CDR3, the DNA is TGCAGCGTCGACCAGGGAAACTATGGCTACACCTTC. This encodes CSVDQGNYGYTF.